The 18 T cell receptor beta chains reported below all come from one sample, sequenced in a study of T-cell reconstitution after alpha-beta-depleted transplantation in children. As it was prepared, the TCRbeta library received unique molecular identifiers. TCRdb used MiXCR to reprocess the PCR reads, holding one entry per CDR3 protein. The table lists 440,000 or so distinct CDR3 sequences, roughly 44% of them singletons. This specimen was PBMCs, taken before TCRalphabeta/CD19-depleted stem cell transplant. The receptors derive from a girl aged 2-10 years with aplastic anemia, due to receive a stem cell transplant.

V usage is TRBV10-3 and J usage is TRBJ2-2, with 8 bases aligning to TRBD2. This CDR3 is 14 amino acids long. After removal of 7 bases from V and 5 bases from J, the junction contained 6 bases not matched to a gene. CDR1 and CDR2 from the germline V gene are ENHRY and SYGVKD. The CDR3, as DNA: TGTGCCATCAATCCAGCGGGAGAGACCGGGGAGCTGTTTTTT. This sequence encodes CAINPAGETGELFF.

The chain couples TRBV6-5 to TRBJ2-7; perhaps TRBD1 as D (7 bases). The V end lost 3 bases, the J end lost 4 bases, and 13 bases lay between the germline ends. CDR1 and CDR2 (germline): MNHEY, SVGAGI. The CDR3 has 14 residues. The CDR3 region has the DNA TGTGCCAGCAGTTATTTGCAGGGGGGATACGAGCAGTACTTC. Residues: CASSYLQGGYEQYF.

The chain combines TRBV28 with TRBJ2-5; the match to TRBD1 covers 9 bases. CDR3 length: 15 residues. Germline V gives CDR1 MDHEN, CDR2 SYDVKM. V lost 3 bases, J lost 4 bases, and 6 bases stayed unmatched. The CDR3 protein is CASSLGQGRRETQYF. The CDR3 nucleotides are TGTGCCAGCAGTTTGGGACAGGGTCGGAGAGAGACCCAGTACTTC.

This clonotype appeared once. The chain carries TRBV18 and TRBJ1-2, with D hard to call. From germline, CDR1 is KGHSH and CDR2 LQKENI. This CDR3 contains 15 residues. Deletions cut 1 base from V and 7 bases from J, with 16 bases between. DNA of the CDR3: TGTGCCAGCTCACCACGGACGGGAGCCGTCCCTGGCTACACCTTC. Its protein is CASSPRTGAVPGYTF.

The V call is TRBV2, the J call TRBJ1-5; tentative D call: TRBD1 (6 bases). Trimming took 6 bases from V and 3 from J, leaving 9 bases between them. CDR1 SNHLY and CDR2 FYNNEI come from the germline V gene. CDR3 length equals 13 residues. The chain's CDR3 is CASSRGPNQPQHF. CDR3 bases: TGTGCCAGCAGCCGGGGGCCCAATCAGCCCCAGCATTTT. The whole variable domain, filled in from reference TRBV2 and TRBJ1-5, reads EPEVTQTPSHQVTQMGQEVILRCVPISNHLYFYWYRQILGQKVEFLVSFYNNEISEKSEIFDDQFSVERPDGSNFTLKIRSTKLEDSAMYFCASSRGPNQPQHFGDGTRLSIL.

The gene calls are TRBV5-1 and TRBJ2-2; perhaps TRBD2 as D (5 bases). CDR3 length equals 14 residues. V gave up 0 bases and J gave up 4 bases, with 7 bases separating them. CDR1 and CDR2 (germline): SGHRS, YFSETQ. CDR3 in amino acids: CASSLVTTTGELFF. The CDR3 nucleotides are TGCGCCAGCAGCTTGGTGACTACCACCGGGGAGCTGTTTTTT.

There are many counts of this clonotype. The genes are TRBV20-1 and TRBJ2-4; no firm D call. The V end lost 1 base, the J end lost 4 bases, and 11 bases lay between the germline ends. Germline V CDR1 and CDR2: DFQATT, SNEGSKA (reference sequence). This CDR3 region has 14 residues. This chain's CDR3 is CSARAPSVKNIQYF. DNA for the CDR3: TGCAGTGCTAGAGCCCCCTCGGTGAAAAACATTCAGTACTTC.

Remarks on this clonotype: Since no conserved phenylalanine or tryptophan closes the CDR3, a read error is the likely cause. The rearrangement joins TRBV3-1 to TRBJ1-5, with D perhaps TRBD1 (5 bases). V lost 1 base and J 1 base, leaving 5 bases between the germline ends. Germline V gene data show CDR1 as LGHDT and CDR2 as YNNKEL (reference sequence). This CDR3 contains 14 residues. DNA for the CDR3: TGTGCCAGCAGCCAAGCAGGGAGCAATCAGCCCCAGCATTTG. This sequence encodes CASSQAGSNQPQHL.

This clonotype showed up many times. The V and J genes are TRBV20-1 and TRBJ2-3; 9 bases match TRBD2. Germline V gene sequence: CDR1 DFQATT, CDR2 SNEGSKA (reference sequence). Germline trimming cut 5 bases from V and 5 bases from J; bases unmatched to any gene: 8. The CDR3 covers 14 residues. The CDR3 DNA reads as TGCAGTGCTTTCGTAGCGGGAGAGGTAGATACGCAGTATTTT. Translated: CSAFVAGEVDTQYF.

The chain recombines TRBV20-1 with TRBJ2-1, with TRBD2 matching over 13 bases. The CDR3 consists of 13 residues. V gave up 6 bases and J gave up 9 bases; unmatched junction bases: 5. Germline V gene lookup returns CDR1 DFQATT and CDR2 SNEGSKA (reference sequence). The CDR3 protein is CSASGTSGTEQFF. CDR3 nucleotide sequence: TGCAGTGCGTCCGGGACTAGCGGGACTGAGCAGTTCTTC.

This CDR3 is CASSPDRMGSYEQYF. Written as DNA, the CDR3 is TGCGCCAGCAGCCCGGACCGAATGGGGTCCTACGAGCAGTACTTC. V is TRBV5-1 and J is TRBJ2-7; unclear D gene. V lost 4 bases and J lost 1, with 15 bases in between. From germline, CDR1 is SGHRS and CDR2 YFSETQ. The CDR3 runs 15 residues.

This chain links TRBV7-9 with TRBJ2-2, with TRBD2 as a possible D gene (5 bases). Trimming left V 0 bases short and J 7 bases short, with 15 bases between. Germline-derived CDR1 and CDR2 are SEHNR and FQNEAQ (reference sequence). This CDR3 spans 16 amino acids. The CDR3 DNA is TGTGCCAGCAGCTTAGCGGCGCGGGCACCCGGCGGGGAGCTGTTTTTT. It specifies CASSLAARAPGGELFF.

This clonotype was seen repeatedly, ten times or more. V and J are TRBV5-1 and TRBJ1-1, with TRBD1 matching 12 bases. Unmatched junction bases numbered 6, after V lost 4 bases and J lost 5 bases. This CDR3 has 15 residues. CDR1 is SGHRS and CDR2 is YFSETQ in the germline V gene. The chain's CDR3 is CASSPGTGGETEAFF. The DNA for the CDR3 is TGCGCCAGCAGCCCGGGGACAGGGGGCGAAACTGAAGCTTTCTTT.

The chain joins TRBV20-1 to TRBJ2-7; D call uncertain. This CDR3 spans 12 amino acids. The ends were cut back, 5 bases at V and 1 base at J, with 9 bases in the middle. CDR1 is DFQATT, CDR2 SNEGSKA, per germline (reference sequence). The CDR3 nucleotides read TGCAGTGCTGGCTATTCTTCCTACGAGCAGTACTTC. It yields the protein CSAGYSSYEQYF.

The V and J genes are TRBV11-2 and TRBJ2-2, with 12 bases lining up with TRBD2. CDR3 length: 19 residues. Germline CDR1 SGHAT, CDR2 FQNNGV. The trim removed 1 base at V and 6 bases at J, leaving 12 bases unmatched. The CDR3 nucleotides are TGTGCCAGCAGCTTAGTTTTCTTGACTAGCGGGAGAATGTCCGGGGAGCTGTTTTTT. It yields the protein CASSLVFLTSGRMSGELFF.

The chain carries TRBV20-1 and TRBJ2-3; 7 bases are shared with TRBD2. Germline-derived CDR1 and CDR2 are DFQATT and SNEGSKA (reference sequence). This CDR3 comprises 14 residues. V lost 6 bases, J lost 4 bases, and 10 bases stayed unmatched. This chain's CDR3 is CSANYIGRADTQYF. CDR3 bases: TGCAGTGCCAACTATATAGGGAGGGCAGATACGCAGTATTTT.

The CDR3 region is CSASPLDRPLTDTQYF. CDR3 nucleotides: TGCAGTGCTAGCCCCCTGGACCGACCCCTCACAGATACGCAGTATTTT. V gene TRBV20-1 combines with J gene TRBJ2-3; no definite D call. The CDR3 contains 16 residues. Trimming pared 3 bases from V and 2 bases from J, leaving 18 bases between. From germline, CDR1 is DFQATT and CDR2 SNEGSKA (reference sequence).

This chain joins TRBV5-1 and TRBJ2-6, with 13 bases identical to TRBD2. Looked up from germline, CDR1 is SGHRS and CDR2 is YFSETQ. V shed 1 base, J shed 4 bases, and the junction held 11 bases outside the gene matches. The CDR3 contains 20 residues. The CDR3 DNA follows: TGCGCCAGCAGCTTGTTTGGACTAGCGGGAGAGTTGGTCGGGGCCAACGTCCTGACTTTC. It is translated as CASSLFGLAGELVGANVLTF.